Reported below is one T cell receptor beta chain. The data were taken from a study of blood T cells in healthy people across ages. Overall study: Capture via template switching afforded approximately one barcoded beta molecule per two T cells.

The authors ran a second PCR of about 6 to 11 cycles using a sample-barcoded 5' primer and a J-beta primer mix. TCRdb itself ran the 5' RACE reads through MiXCR, one entry per CDR3 protein. The sample lists about 540,000 distinct CDR3 sequences; about 25% were seen once. The V gene's germline CDR1 is SQVTM and CDR2 ANQGSEA. The V gene lost 3 bases and the J gene lost 4 bases, with 7 bases spanning the gap. The CDR3 spans 11 residues. This sample was shared with a second study, whose subject was T cells of mothers and their children. From that report: In each mother, TCR beta CDR3 reads exceeded 9.5 million; in each child, they numbered approximately 3 million.

The sequenced sample consisted of blood. The TCR comes from a boy aged 10-17 years in good health. The chain carries TRBV29-1 and TRBJ2-7; D call uncertain. This CDR3 is CSVDNGYEQYF. DNA for the CDR3: TGCAGCGTTGATAACGGTTACGAGCAGTACTTC.